Sequencing of this T cell receptor beta chain was carried out in a study of neoadjuvant anti-PD-1 for oral cavity cancer. This clone was seen once. Blood cells were analyzed directly, without culture or expansion. The data were produced by immunoSEQ multiplex PCR, yet TCRdb's version contains in-frame clones alone and is incomplete. The data contain over 80,000 clones, 70% to 85% of them singletons. This TCR derives from a person aged 40 to 85 with oral cavity squamous cell carcinoma. The sample in question was PBMCs, obtained before nivolumab (anti-PD-1) treatment.

The CDR3 DNA reads as TGTGCCTGGAGTGTATCTAGCGGGAGGTCTGGCCGGGCGACCCAGTACTTC. It codes for CAWSVSSGRSGRATQYF. This sequence joins TRBV30 and TRBJ2-5; 11 nucleotides align to TRBD2. This CDR3 is built from 17 residues. V shed 0 bases, J shed 7 bases, and the junction held 13 bases outside the gene matches. Germline values: CDR1 GTSNPN, CDR2 SVGIG (reference sequence).